This entry lists 23 T cell receptor beta chains sequenced from one sample in a study of T-cell reconstitution after alpha-beta-depleted transplantation in children. Unique molecular identifiers were built into the TCRbeta library. MiXCR, applied by TCRdb to the PCR reads, yields one record per CDR3 protein. Here the sample spans around 680,000 distinct CDR3 sequences, 16% being singletons. The input for sequencing was PBMCs from the stem cell graft donor, taken from the stem cell graft. The source is a human donor who donated a stem cell graft to a child with acute myeloid leukemia.

The V and J genes are TRBV20-1 and TRBJ2-3; 8 bases match TRBD2. The germline V gene has CDR1 DFQATT and CDR2 SNEGSKA (reference sequence). Trimming at V came to 3 bases and at J to 2 bases, leaving 7 bases not matched to a gene. CDR3 length equals 15 residues. CDR3 nucleotides: TGCAGTGCTAGTCGTCTGCGGGGGGACACAGATACGCAGTATTTT. Its translation is CSASRLRGDTDTQYF.

This clonotype was observed at least ten times. V and J are TRBV5-1 and TRBJ1-1, with TRBD1 matching over 7 bases. The germline CDR1 and CDR2 sequences are SGHRS and YFSETQ. With 0 bases clipped from V and 2 bases from J, the junction kept 4 bases outside the gene matches. The CDR3 has 15 amino acids. The CDR3 sequence is CASSLGTGPNTEAFF. The CDR3, as DNA: TGCGCCAGCAGCTTGGGGACAGGCCCAAACACTGAAGCTTTCTTT.

This clonotype has at least ten counts. The rearrangement links TRBV20-1 to TRBJ2-1; TRBD2 aligns across 11 bases. Losses at the gene ends were 1 base for V and 8 bases for J; bases not matched to a gene: 7. This CDR3 comprises 15 residues. Looked up from germline, CDR1 is DFQATT and CDR2 is SNEGSKA (reference sequence). CDR3 loop: CSARAIAGGWDEQFF. In nucleotides, the CDR3 is TGCAGTGCTAGAGCGATAGCGGGGGGGTGGGATGAGCAGTTCTTC.

This clonotype occurred many times. The chain combines TRBV29-1 with TRBJ2-5; no clear D gene. CDR3 length: 13 residues. V was shortened by 2 bases and J by 1 base, with 8 bases between the two germline ends. Germline-derived CDR1 and CDR2 are SQVTM and ANQGSEA. Here the CDR3 reads CSVEPRTQETQYF. DNA of the CDR3: TGCAGCGTTGAACCCAGAACCCAAGAGACCCAGTACTTC.

This clonotype was found many times. The V gene is TRBV20-1, the J gene TRBJ1-2; tentatively, D is TRBD1 (6 bases). Germline values: CDR1 DFQATT, CDR2 SNEGSKA (reference sequence). The V and J ends lost 1 base and 4 bases respectively, with 13 bases between them. The CDR3 is 14 amino acids. The CDR3 sequence is CSARAGGGVYGYTF. Here the CDR3 DNA reads TGCAGTGCTAGAGCCGGAGGGGGAGTCTATGGCTACACCTTC.

This clonotype was seen ten or more times. The V and J genes are TRBV7-2 and TRBJ1-5; D may be TRBD1 (6 bases). From germline, CDR1 is SGHTA and CDR2 FQGNSA. V lost 5 bases to trimming and J lost 7 bases, with 9 bases between them. The CDR3 is made up of 12 amino acids. The CDR3 protein is CASSPRGQPQHF. The DNA for the CDR3 is TGTGCCAGCAGCCCCAGGGGACAGCCCCAGCATTTT.

At least ten counts were recorded for this clonotype. The rearrangement uses TRBV29-1 and TRBJ1-2, with 7 bases identical to TRBD1. With 1 base clipped from V and 0 bases from J, the junction kept 5 bases outside the gene matches. This CDR3 has 15 residues. Germline V gene lookup returns CDR1 SQVTM and CDR2 ANQGSEA. CDR3 region: CSVEGQGESNYGYTF. DNA for the CDR3: TGCAGCGTTGAAGGGCAGGGGGAATCTAACTATGGCTACACCTTC.

This clonotype was counted many times. The chain carries TRBV29-1 and TRBJ2-5; D ambiguous. Per germline, CDR1 SQVTM and CDR2 ANQGSEA. This CDR3 has 11 amino acids. Between the trimmed V and J ends, which lost 5 bases and 0 bases, there was a span of 4 bases. This CDR3 is CSVQDQETQYF. In DNA, the CDR3 is TGCAGCGTTCAGGACCAAGAGACCCAGTACTTC. Supplemented by reference TRBV29-1 and TRBJ2-5, the full variable domain reads SAVISQKPSRDICQRGTSLTIQCQVDSQVTMMFWYRQQPGQSLTLIATANQGSEATYESGFVIDKFPISRPNLTFSTLTVSNMSPEDSSIYLCSVQDQETQYFGPGTRLLVL.

The rearrangement uses TRBV6-5 and TRBJ2-1; D is possibly TRBD1 (5 bases). CDR1 and CDR2 from the germline V gene are MNHEY and SVGAGI. V lost 7 bases and J 7 bases, leaving 17 bases between the germline ends. The CDR3 runs 14 residues. CDR3 loop: CASTLRQGRNEQFF. DNA for the CDR3: TGTGCCAGCACCCTCCGGCAGGGTAGGAATGAGCAGTTCTTC.

This clonotype appeared a few times. This may be a read error, as it is one base from a much larger clone. The rearrangement links TRBV12-3 or TRBV12-4 to TRBJ1-1, with 10 nucleotides matching TRBD1. CDR3 size: 15 residues. V gave up 1 base and J gave up 1 base; unmatched junction bases: 0. The CDR3 coding sequence is TGTGCCAGCAGTTTAGGACAGGGGGCGAACACTGAAGCTTTCTTT. This encodes CASSLGQGANTEAFF.

This clonotype has at least ten counts. The chain joins TRBV5-1 to TRBJ1-1; no reliable D call. The ends were cut back, 0 bases at V and 0 bases at J, with 6 bases in the middle. The CDR3 is 14 residues long. CDR1 and CDR2 from the germline V gene are SGHRS and YFSETQ. CDR3 sequence: CASSLEGVNTEAFF. The CDR3 coding sequence is TGCGCCAGCAGCTTGGAGGGCGTGAACACTGAAGCTTTCTTT.

The V and J genes are TRBV20-1 and TRBJ2-2; 8 bases align to TRBD2. The germline CDR1 and CDR2 sequences are DFQATT and SNEGSKA (reference sequence). This CDR3 comprises 21 residues. V was pared by 0 bases and J by 1 base, with 19 bases of the junction left unmatched. CDR3 residues: CSAREETYWGRGAKNTGELFF. The CDR3 DNA reads as TGCAGTGCTAGAGAGGAGACCTACTGGGGGCGGGGGGCCAAGAACACCGGGGAGCTGTTTTTT.

This clonotype was observed many times. The genes are TRBV20-1 and TRBJ1-2; D call uncertain. Germline lookup yields CDR1 DFQATT and CDR2 SNEGSKA (reference sequence). This CDR3 comprises 11 residues. Between the trimmed V and J ends, which lost 6 bases and 5 bases, there was a span of 10 bases. As DNA, the CDR3 is TGCAGTGCCCCCGGACCTTATGGCTACACCTTC. Its translation is CSAPGPYGYTF.

This clonotype showed up many times. J is TRBJ1-1 and V is TRBV29-1; no reliable D call. This CDR3 spans 12 amino acids. With 7 bases removed from V and 4 bases from J, the gap between germline ends came to 13 bases. Per germline, CDR1 SQVTM and CDR2 ANQGSEA. The CDR3 spells CSAESAITEAFF. The CDR3 bases are TGCAGCGCGGAGAGCGCGATCACTGAAGCTTTCTTT.

This clonotype was detected only a few times. This sequence joins TRBV10-3 and TRBJ2-3, with a tentative D call TRBD1 (6 bases). The CDR3 sequence is 18 residues long. Trimming pared 0 bases from V and 0 bases from J, leaving 16 bases between. Germline V gene lookup returns CDR1 ENHRY and CDR2 SYGVKD. The CDR3 DNA reads TGTGCCATCAGTGAGTCGGACAGACCTGACAGAAGCACAGATACGCAGTATTTT. Protein: CAISESDRPDRSTDTQYF.

This clonotype was recorded a few times. CDR3 sequence: CRAGGANTGELFF. For the CDR3, the DNA is TGCAGAGCAGGGGGCGCGAACACCGGGGAGCTGTTTTTT. V is TRBV20-1 and J is TRBJ2-2; 8 bases align to TRBD1. This CDR3 region has 13 residues. Germline CDR1 and CDR2: DFQATT and SNEGSKA (reference sequence).

The chain uses TRBV6-5 and TRBJ1-1, with 8 bases lining up with TRBD1. This CDR3 region has 18 residues. V dropped 2 bases and J dropped 0; count of bases not matched to a gene: 11. CDR1 and CDR2 from the germline V gene are MNHEY and SVGAGI. Here the CDR3 DNA reads TGTGCCAGCAGTTACACAACCACCAGGACAGGGATGAACACTGAAGCTTTCTTT. Amino acid sequence: CASSYTTTRTGMNTEAFF.

The sample holds many counts of this clonotype. This chain connects TRBV2 to TRBJ2-1, with D uncertain. The germline V gene encodes CDR1 SNHLY and CDR2 FYNNEI. The CDR3 consists of 13 residues. V was clipped by 6 bases and J by 6 bases, with 12 bases between them. The CDR3 protein is CASSLRRSNEQFF. The CDR3 DNA follows: TGTGCCAGCAGCCTCAGACGGAGCAATGAGCAGTTCTTC.

This clonotype was picked up many times. The J gene is TRBJ1-2, the V gene TRBV20-1, with 7 bases identical to TRBD1. The CDR3 loop spans 13 amino acids. Germline loops: CDR1 DFQATT, CDR2 SNEGSKA (reference sequence). J lost 7 bases, V lost 4 bases, and 9 bases had no gene match. CDR3 amino acids: CSANDREIGGYTF. The DNA of the CDR3 is TGCAGTGCTAATGACAGGGAAATCGGTGGCTACACCTTC.

The chain joins TRBV12-3 or TRBV12-4 to TRBJ1-1; D is uncertain. The CDR3 loop spans 15 amino acids. Trimming took 7 bases from V and 1 from J, leaving 16 bases between them. DNA for the CDR3: TGTGCCAGCATCCCCGTATTACGGGGGAACACTGAAGCTTTCTTT. It encodes CASIPVLRGNTEAFF.

This clonotype was found many times. CDR3 nucleotides: TGCGCCAGCAGCGAGACCCCGAGAGATACGCAGTATTTT. Translated: CASSETPRDTQYF. The V and J genes are TRBV5-1 and TRBJ2-3; D unclear. Looked up from germline, CDR1 is SGHRS and CDR2 is YFSETQ. Between the trimmed V and J ends, which lost 4 bases and 5 bases, there was a span of 11 bases. This CDR3 contains 13 residues.

V and J are TRBV20-1 and TRBJ2-7; D is possibly TRBD1 or TRBD2 (5 bases each). This CDR3 region has 16 residues. V was pared by 0 bases and J by 3 bases, with 18 bases between. Germline V gene lookup returns CDR1 DFQATT and CDR2 SNEGSKA (reference sequence). CDR3 residues: CSARDATSGRRYEQYF. The CDR3 DNA follows: TGCAGTGCTAGAGACGCGACCTCAGGGAGACGCTACGAGCAGTACTTC.

Only a few counts were recorded for this clonotype. The J gene is TRBJ2-7, the V gene TRBV10-1; D possibly uses TRBD1 or TRBD2 (5 bases each). Germline V lookup: CDR1 WNHNN, CDR2 SYGVQD (reference sequence). With 11 bases removed from V and 2 bases from J, the gap between germline ends came to 19 bases. The CDR3 totals 14 residues. CDR3 region: CAGPPPGPAYEQYV. The CDR3, as DNA: TGCGCCGGACCACCTCCGGGACCCGCCTACGAGCAGTACGTC.